This T cell receptor beta chain was sequenced in a study of CD8 T cells in ankylosing spondylitis (dated by TCRdb to about 2017). Some background on the complete study: The study set out to find disease-linked TCR variants by profiling T cell receptor beta repertoires in ankylosing spondylitis patients and healthy donors. The whole study cohort included over a hundred healthy donors and 20 to 25 ankylosing spondylitis patients. Peripheral blood was sampled, and synovial fluid was additionally collected from ankylosing spondylitis patients.

Sequencing instrument: Illumina HiSeq 2500. Quantitative 5'-RACE with molecular barcodes was the method used to prepare the TCR beta libraries. Regarding the original processing steps: To identify disease-linked TCR variants, a new computational method was used, one built on a probabilistic model of VDJ rearrangement. TCRdb trimmed public reads at Q25 via fastp, called clones via MiXCR and kept in-frame beta chains. Rows merge per CDR3 protein into single entries with the most common DNA and genes. The V and J calls and clone size are TCRdb's, not the authors'. A total of around 770,000 distinct CDR3 sequences appear in this sample, roughly 12% of them only once. About 0.49% of the sample comes from the top ten. The CDR3 covers 14 residues, taking in both the cysteine and the phenylalanine. The kept DNA is CDR3 alone, 42 bases in frame from the first base. Trimming takes 6 bases from V and 7 bases from J, and the germline ends sit 20 bases apart. Taken from the germline V gene, the CDR1 and CDR2 loops are SGHRS and YFSETQ.

About this clonotype itself: Its antigen remains unidentified. Base qualities are missing; no much larger clone stands one base away.

The investigation overall reported the following: Some of the motif variants had been reported before in the synovial fluid and blood of reactive arthritis patients, a finding that suggests common disease-initiation mechanisms. A TCR beta motif of several highly homologous amino acid variants appeared characteristic of blood from ankylosing spondylitis patients. In peripheral blood, the disease-linked clones were found at relatively low frequencies and had a CD8+ phenotype. The disease-linked clones were reported as significantly enriched in matched synovial fluid samples from ankylosing spondylitis patients.

The chain joins TRBV5-1 to TRBJ2-7, with a tentative D gene TRBD1 over 5 matching bases. This TCR was recovered from a male donor with ankylosing spondylitis. The sequencing input was blood, either unsorted or a sorted T cell fraction (not recorded which). The CDR3 reads CASTPLGAPGEQYF. The nucleotides read TGCGCCAGCACCCCCCTTGGGGCCCCGGGTGAGCAGTACTTC.